The text below deals with one TCR beta chain. The sample contains more than one DNA sequence encoding this CDR3. Only in-frame clones appear in the TCRdb table, and some are missing; sequencing was by immunoSEQ multiplex PCR. The sample yields approximately 68,000 clones, about nine tenths seen once. The data were taken from a study of neoadjuvant anti-PD-1 for oral cavity cancer. Time point meaning: after neoadjuvant nivolumab, at surgical resection. Trimming shortened V by 0 bases and J by 0 bases, and 12 bases separated the two germline ends. Germline CDR1 reads SGHRS; CDR2 reads YFSETQ. This CDR3 spans 16 amino acids.

This specimen consisted of PBMCs, obtained after nivolumab (anti-PD-1) treatment. This rearrangement joins TRBV5-1 to TRBJ2-5; D might be TRBD2 (6 bases). This receptor was taken from a person aged 40 to 85 with oral cavity squamous cell carcinoma. The CDR3 loop is CASSLGGRGNQETQYF. CDR3 DNA sequence: TGCGCCAGCAGCTTGGGGGGTCGGGGGAACCAAGAGACCCAGTACTTC.